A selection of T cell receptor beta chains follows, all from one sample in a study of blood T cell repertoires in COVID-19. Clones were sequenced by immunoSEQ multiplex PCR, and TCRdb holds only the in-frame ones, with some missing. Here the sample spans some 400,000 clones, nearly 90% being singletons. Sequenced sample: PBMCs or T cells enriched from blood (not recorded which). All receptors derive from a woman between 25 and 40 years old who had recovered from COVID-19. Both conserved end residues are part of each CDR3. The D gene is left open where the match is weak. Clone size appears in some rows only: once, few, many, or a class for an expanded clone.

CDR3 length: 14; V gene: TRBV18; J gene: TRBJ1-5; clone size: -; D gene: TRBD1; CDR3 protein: CASSPGTDNQPQHF; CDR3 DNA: TGTGCCAGCTCACCAGGGACAGACAATCAGCCCCAGCATTTT
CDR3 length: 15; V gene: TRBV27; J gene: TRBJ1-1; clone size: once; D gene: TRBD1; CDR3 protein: CASSLFQGANTEAFF; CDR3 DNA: TGTGCCAGCAGTTTATTTCAGGGGGCGAACACTGAAGCTTTCTTT
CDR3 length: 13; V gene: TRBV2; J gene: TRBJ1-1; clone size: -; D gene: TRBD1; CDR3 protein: CASSRDRNTEAFF; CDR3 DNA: TGTGCCAGCAGTAGGGACAGAAACACTGAAGCTTTCTTT
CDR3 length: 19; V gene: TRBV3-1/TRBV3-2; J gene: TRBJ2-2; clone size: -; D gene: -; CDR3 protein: CASSQEGGATAGAAGELFF; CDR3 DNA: TGTGCCAGCAGCCAGGAAGGGGGCGCGACAGCGGGAGCGGCCGGGGAGCTGTTTTTT
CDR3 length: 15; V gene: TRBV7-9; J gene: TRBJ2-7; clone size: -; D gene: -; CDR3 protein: CASSLTPPRSYEQYF; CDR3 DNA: TGTGCCAGCAGCTTAACCCCCCCACGGTCCTACGAGCAGTACTTC
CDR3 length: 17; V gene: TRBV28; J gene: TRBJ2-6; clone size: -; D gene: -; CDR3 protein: CASSLRGATSGANVLTF; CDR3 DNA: TGTGCCAGCAGTTTACGGGGGGCAACCTCTGGGGCCAACGTCCTGACTTTC
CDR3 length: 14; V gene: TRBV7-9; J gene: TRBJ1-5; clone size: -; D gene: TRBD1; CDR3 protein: CASSKQGNNQPQHF; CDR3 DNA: TGTGCCAGCAGCAAACAGGGGAACAATCAGCCCCAGCATTTT
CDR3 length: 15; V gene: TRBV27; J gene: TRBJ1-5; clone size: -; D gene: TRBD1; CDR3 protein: CASSLSMTGGGPQHF; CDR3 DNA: TGTGCCAGCAGTTTATCTATGACAGGGGGGGGGCCCCAGCATTTT
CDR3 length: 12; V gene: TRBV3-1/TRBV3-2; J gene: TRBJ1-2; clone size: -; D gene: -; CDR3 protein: CASSFQADGYTF; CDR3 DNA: TGTGCCAGCAGCTTCCAGGCCGATGGCTACACCTTC
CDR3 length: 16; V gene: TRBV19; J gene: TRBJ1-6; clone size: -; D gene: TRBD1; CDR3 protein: CASSRSDRGLNSPLHF; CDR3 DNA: TGTGCCAGTAGTCGATCCGACAGGGGGCTTAATTCACCCCTCCACTTT
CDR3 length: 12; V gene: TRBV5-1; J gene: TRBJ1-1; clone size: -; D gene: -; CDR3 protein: CASSLESSEAFF; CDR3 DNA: TGCGCCAGCAGCTTGGAGAGCTCTGAAGCTTTCTTT
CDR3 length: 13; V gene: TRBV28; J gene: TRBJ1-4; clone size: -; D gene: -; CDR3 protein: CASSTTSREKLFF; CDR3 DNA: TGTGCCAGCAGTACGACATCACGTGAAAAACTGTTTTTT
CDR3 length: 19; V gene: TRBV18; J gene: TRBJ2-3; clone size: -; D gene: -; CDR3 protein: CASSPLTPGSPRHTDTQYF; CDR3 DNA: TGTGCCAGCTCACCATTGACCCCCGGATCGCCAAGACACACAGATACGCAGTATTTT
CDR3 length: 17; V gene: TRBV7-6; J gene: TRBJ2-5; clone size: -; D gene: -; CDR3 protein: CASSLAVGGAVQETQYF; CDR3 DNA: TGTGCCAGCAGCTTAGCGGTGGGGGGGGCCGTCCAAGAGACCCAGTACTTC
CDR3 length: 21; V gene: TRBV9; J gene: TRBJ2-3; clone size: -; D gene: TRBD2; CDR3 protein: CASSPRGGLAGKRHVTDTQYF; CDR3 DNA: TGTGCCAGCAGCCCCAGAGGAGGACTAGCGGGGAAACGGCATGTCACAGATACGCAGTATTTT
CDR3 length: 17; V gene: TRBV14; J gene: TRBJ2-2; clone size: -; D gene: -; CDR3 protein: CASSQDRSRLNTGELFF; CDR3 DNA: TGTGCCAGCAGCCAAGATCGGTCGAGGCTAAACACCGGGGAGCTGTTTTTT
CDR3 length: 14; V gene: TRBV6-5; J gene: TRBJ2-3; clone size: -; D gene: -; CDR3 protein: CASSSFGQTDTQYF; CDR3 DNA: TGTGCCAGCAGTTCCTTCGGACAGACAGATACGCAGTATTTT
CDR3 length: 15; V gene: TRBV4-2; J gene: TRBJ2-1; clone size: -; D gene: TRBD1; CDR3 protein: CASSQLRDSSNEQFF; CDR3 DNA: TGTGCCAGCAGCCAATTACGGGACAGCAGCAATGAGCAGTTCTTC
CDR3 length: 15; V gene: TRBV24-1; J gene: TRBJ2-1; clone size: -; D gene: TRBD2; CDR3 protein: CATSDLTSGYNEQFF; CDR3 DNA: TGTGCCACCAGTGATTTGACTAGCGGCTACAATGAGCAGTTCTTC
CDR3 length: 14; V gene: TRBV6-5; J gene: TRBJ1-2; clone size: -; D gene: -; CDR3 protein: CASAPRQAVGGYTF; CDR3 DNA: TGTGCCAGCGCCCCGCGACAGGCAGTCGGGGGCTACACCTTC
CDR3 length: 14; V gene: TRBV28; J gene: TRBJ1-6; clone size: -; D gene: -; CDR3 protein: CASSLSGSDSPLHF; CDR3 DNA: TGTGCCAGCAGTCTGTCCGGGTCTGATTCACCCCTCCACTTT
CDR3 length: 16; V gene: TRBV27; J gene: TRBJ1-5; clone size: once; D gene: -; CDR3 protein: CASRPLLQGPNQPQHF; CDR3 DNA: TGTGCCAGCAGACCCCTCCTACAGGGTCCGAATCAGCCCCAGCATTTT
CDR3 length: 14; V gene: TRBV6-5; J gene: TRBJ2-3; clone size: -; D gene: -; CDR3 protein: CASSFTGSTDTQYF; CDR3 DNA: TGTGCCAGCAGTTTCACGGGGAGCACAGATACGCAGTATTTT
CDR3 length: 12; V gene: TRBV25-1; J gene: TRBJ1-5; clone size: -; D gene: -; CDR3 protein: CASSVGDQPQHF; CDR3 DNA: TGTGCCAGCAGTGTGGGCGATCAGCCCCAGCATTTT
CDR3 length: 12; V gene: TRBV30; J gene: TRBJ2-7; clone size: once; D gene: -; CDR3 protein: CAWGAGPYEQYF; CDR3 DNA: TGTGCCTGGGGAGCAGGGCCCTACGAGCAGTACTTC
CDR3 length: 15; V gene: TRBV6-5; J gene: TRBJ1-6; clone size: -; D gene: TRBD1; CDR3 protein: CASRPRTGDNSPLHF; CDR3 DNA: TGTGCCAGCAGACCTAGGACAGGCGATAATTCACCCCTCCACTTT
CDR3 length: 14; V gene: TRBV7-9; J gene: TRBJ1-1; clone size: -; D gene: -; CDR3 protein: CASSSDRMNTEAFF; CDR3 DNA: TGTGCCAGCAGCTCAGACAGGATGAACACTGAAGCTTTCTTT
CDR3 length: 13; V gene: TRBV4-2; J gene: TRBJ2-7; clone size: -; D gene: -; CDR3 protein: CASSQGLSYEQYF; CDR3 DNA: TGTGCCAGCAGCCAAGGCTTGAGCTACGAGCAGTACTTC
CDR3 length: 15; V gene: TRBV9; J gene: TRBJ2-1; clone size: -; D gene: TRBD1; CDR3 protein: CASSTAGTGGNEQFF; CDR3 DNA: TGTGCCAGCAGCACGGCCGGGACAGGGGGCAATGAGCAGTTCTTC